This is a list of T cell receptor beta chains from one sample in a study of regulatory T cells in long-lasting Graves disease. TCRdb redid the calling of the multiplex PCR reads with MiXCR, one entry per CDR3 protein. Here the sample spans roughly 500,000 distinct CDR3 sequences, around a fifth being singletons. The sequencing here drew on peripheral blood mononuclear cells (PBMCs), taken when the disease was refractory, from a patient treated with antithyroid drugs. The receptors come from a female donor with Graves disease. CDR3s include the opening cysteine and the closing phenylalanine or tryptophan. A D gene is named only where the DNA matches it firmly. Clone size is shown for a subset of rows, as once, few, many or a class of expanded clone.

d_call: -
v_call: TRBV6-1
clone_size: -
j_call: TRBJ2-7
cdr3_aa: CAGGTSYEQYF
cdr3_nt: TGTGCCGGCGGGACCTCCTACGAGCAGTACTTC

d_call: -
v_call: TRBV12-3/TRBV12-4
clone_size: -
j_call: TRBJ1-6
cdr3_aa: CASSLVQGNSPLHF
cdr3_nt: TGTGCCAGCAGTTTAGTACAGGGTAATTCACCCCTCCACTTT

d_call: -
v_call: TRBV6-2/TRBV6-3
clone_size: many
j_call: TRBJ1-1
cdr3_aa: CASSSTGEAFF
cdr3_nt: TGTGCCAGCAGTTCTACAGGTGAAGCTTTCTTT

d_call: -
v_call: TRBV28
clone_size: many
j_call: TRBJ1-4
cdr3_aa: CASSLRGLTNEKLFF
cdr3_nt: TGTGCCAGCAGTTTAAGAGGCTTAACTAATGAAAAACTGTTTTTT

d_call: -
v_call: TRBV30
clone_size: many
j_call: TRBJ1-1
cdr3_aa: CGGGQVGTEAFF
cdr3_nt: TGTGGTGGGGGGCAGGTGGGGACTGAAGCTTTCTTT

d_call: -
v_call: TRBV15
clone_size: -
j_call: TRBJ1-5
cdr3_aa: CATSRLGGTSNQPQHF
cdr3_nt: TGTGCCACCAGCAGACTAGGAGGAACAAGCAATCAGCCCCAGCATTTT

d_call: -
v_call: TRBV12-5
clone_size: few
j_call: TRBJ2-1
cdr3_aa: CASGLALEGDEQFF
cdr3_nt: TGTGCTAGTGGTTTGGCCTTGGAGGGAGATGAGCAGTTCTTC

d_call: -
v_call: TRBV19
clone_size: once
j_call: TRBJ1-1
cdr3_aa: CASSHRAELAEAFF
cdr3_nt: TGTGCCAGTAGCCACAGGGCAGAGCTTGCTGAAGCTTTCTTT

d_call: TRBD1
v_call: TRBV5-6
clone_size: -
j_call: TRBJ2-7
cdr3_aa: CASSLSLTGQGLEQYF
cdr3_nt: TGTGCCAGCAGCTTGAGTTTGACGGGACAGGGGCTCGAGCAGTACTTC

d_call: TRBD1
v_call: TRBV2
clone_size: many
j_call: TRBJ1-1
cdr3_aa: CATLTGAEAFF
cdr3_nt: TGTGCCACCCTAACAGGGGCTGAAGCTTTCTTT

d_call: TRBD1
v_call: TRBV6-1
clone_size: few
j_call: TRBJ1-3
cdr3_aa: CASSLGGQGVGNTIYF
cdr3_nt: TGTGCCAGCAGCCTCGGGGGACAGGGGGTTGGAAACACCATATATTTT

d_call: TRBD2
v_call: TRBV10-3
clone_size: few
j_call: TRBJ2-2
cdr3_aa: CAISEMASGGLKGGELFF
cdr3_nt: TGTGCCATCAGTGAGATGGCTAGCGGGGGCCTGAAGGGCGGGGAGCTGTTTTTT

d_call: -
v_call: TRBV9
clone_size: -
j_call: TRBJ2-7
cdr3_aa: CASSVGDGSYEQYF
cdr3_nt: TGTGCCAGCAGCGTCGGGGACGGCTCCTACGAGCAGTACTTC

d_call: -
v_call: TRBV28
clone_size: -
j_call: TRBJ1-1
cdr3_aa: CASSDPPDTEAFF
cdr3_nt: TGTGCCAGCAGTGACCCCCCAGACACTGAAGCTTTCTTT

d_call: -
v_call: TRBV28
clone_size: -
j_call: TRBJ2-7
cdr3_aa: CASSFPWSSYEQHF
cdr3_nt: TGTGCCAGCAGTTTCCCCTGGAGCTCCTACGAGCAGCACTTC

d_call: -
v_call: TRBV9
clone_size: -
j_call: TRBJ1-1
cdr3_aa: CASSGDGGNTEAFF
cdr3_nt: TGTGCCAGCAGCGGAGACGGGGGAAACACTGAAGCTTTCTTT

d_call: TRBD2
v_call: TRBV29-1
clone_size: many
j_call: TRBJ2-5
cdr3_aa: CSVGGLLREETQYF
cdr3_nt: TGCAGCGTTGGGGGACTATTGAGGGAAGAGACCCAGTACTTC

d_call: -
v_call: TRBV7-8
clone_size: -
j_call: TRBJ2-4
cdr3_aa: CASSLEGGRAKNIQYF
cdr3_nt: TGTGCCAGCAGCTTAGAGGGTGGTAGGGCCAAAAACATTCAGTACTTC

d_call: -
v_call: TRBV2
clone_size: -
j_call: TRBJ1-2
cdr3_aa: CASSEAITNYGYTF
cdr3_nt: TGTGCCAGCAGTGAAGCGATTACTAACTATGGCTACACCTTC

d_call: TRBD1
v_call: TRBV7-2
clone_size: many
j_call: TRBJ2-7
cdr3_aa: CASTPPGTGSYEQYF
cdr3_nt: TGTGCCAGCACACCCCCCGGGACAGGGTCCTACGAGCAGTACTTC

d_call: -
v_call: TRBV14
clone_size: few
j_call: TRBJ1-6
cdr3_aa: CASSLPGRQRSPLHF
cdr3_nt: TGTGCCAGCAGCCTCCCCGGGAGGCAGCGTTCACCCCTCCACTTT

d_call: -
v_call: TRBV4-1
clone_size: -
j_call: TRBJ2-2
cdr3_aa: CAGSHGTPLNTGELFF
cdr3_nt: TGCGCGGGCAGCCACGGGACGCCTCTCAACACCGGGGAGCTGTTTTTT

d_call: -
v_call: TRBV27
clone_size: -
j_call: TRBJ1-6
cdr3_aa: CASSLGRGLNSPLHF
cdr3_nt: TGTGCCAGCAGTTTGGGGCGAGGTTTAAATTCACCCCTCCACTTT

d_call: -
v_call: TRBV2
clone_size: many
j_call: TRBJ2-7
cdr3_aa: CASALRDSYEQYF
cdr3_nt: TGTGCCAGCGCGCTCCGGGACTCCTACGAGCAGTACTTC

d_call: TRBD2
v_call: TRBV12-3/TRBV12-4
clone_size: many
j_call: TRBJ2-7
cdr3_aa: CASRPGLAGDYEQYF
cdr3_nt: TGTGCCAGCAGACCTGGACTAGCGGGAGACTACGAGCAGTACTTC

d_call: -
v_call: TRBV4-2
clone_size: -
j_call: TRBJ2-7
cdr3_aa: CTSSQERNYLLYEQYF
cdr3_nt: TGTACCAGCAGCCAAGAAAGGAACTACCTACTTTACGAGCAGTACTTC

d_call: -
v_call: TRBV6-9
clone_size: many
j_call: TRBJ2-2
cdr3_aa: CASSSHMTSTGELFF
cdr3_nt: TGTGCCAGCAGTTCCCATATGACCAGCACCGGGGAGCTGTTTTTT

d_call: TRBD2
v_call: TRBV29-1
clone_size: few
j_call: TRBJ2-7
cdr3_aa: CSVEDSLAGGRGEQYF
cdr3_nt: TGCAGCGTTGAAGATTCCCTAGCGGGAGGCCGGGGGGAGCAGTACTTC

d_call: -
v_call: TRBV28
clone_size: many
j_call: TRBJ1-1
cdr3_aa: CASSLFYELDTEAFF
cdr3_nt: TGTGCCAGCAGTTTATTTTACGAATTGGACACTGAAGCTTTCTTT

d_call: TRBD1
v_call: TRBV28
clone_size: many
j_call: TRBJ2-5
cdr3_aa: CASRGQGVETQYF
cdr3_nt: TGTGCCAGCAGGGGACAGGGAGTAGAGACCCAGTACTTC

d_call: TRBD1
v_call: TRBV7-7
clone_size: -
j_call: TRBJ1-2
cdr3_aa: CASSLSTCQGAGYGYTF
cdr3_nt: TGTGCTAGCAGCTTATCAACTTGCCAGGGGGCTGGCTATGGCTACACCTTC

d_call: -
v_call: TRBV28
clone_size: many
j_call: TRBJ2-5
cdr3_aa: CASSPRRNLSF
cdr3_nt: TGTGCCAGCAGCCCCAGGAGAAATCTAAGCTTC

d_call: -
v_call: TRBV9
clone_size: -
j_call: TRBJ1-1
cdr3_aa: CASSEASSRAGGAFF
cdr3_nt: TGTGCCAGCAGCGAGGCGTCATCTCGGGCGGGGGGAGCTTTCTTT

d_call: -
v_call: TRBV7-2
clone_size: -
j_call: TRBJ2-1
cdr3_aa: CASSLRAFNEQFF
cdr3_nt: TGTGCCAGCAGCTTACGAGCTTTCAATGAGCAGTTCTTC

d_call: TRBD2
v_call: TRBV11-2
clone_size: few
j_call: TRBJ2-1
cdr3_aa: CASSLGGGYYNEQFF
cdr3_nt: TGTGCCAGCAGCTTAGGCGGGGGGTACTACAATGAGCAGTTCTTC

d_call: -
v_call: TRBV27
clone_size: -
j_call: TRBJ1-5
cdr3_aa: CASRALNQPQHF
cdr3_nt: TGTGCCAGCAGGGCGCTCAATCAGCCCCAGCATTTT

d_call: TRBD2
v_call: TRBV24-1
clone_size: -
j_call: TRBJ2-3
cdr3_aa: CATSGAWEGRDTQYF
cdr3_nt: TGTGCCACCAGCGGGGCGTGGGAGGGCCGAGATACGCAGTATTTT

d_call: -
v_call: TRBV9
clone_size: few
j_call: TRBJ1-1
cdr3_aa: CASSVEAAPNTEAFF
cdr3_nt: TGTGCCAGCAGCGTAGAGGCAGCCCCGAACACTGAAGCTTTCTTT

d_call: -
v_call: TRBV28
clone_size: many
j_call: TRBJ1-2
cdr3_aa: CASINRAGGYTF
cdr3_nt: TGTGCCAGTATCAACAGGGCGGGCGGCTACACCTTC

d_call: -
v_call: TRBV7-9
clone_size: many
j_call: TRBJ1-1
cdr3_aa: CASSLAGSMNTEAFF
cdr3_nt: TGTGCCAGCAGCTTAGCAGGTTCCATGAACACTGAAGCTTTCTTT

d_call: -
v_call: TRBV20-1
clone_size: -
j_call: TRBJ2-3
cdr3_aa: CSQLGRGTDTQYF
cdr3_nt: TGCAGTCAACTGGGGCGGGGCACAGATACGCAGTATTTT

d_call: -
v_call: TRBV2
clone_size: many
j_call: TRBJ2-5
cdr3_aa: CASGETQYF
cdr3_nt: TGTGCCAGCGGAGAGACCCAGTACTTC

d_call: TRBD2
v_call: TRBV7-8
clone_size: few
j_call: TRBJ2-7
cdr3_aa: CASSSLTVVGGILYEQYF
cdr3_nt: TGTGCCAGCAGCTCCCTAACCGTCGTGGGGGGGATCCTCTACGAGCAGTACTTC

d_call: -
v_call: TRBV2
clone_size: -
j_call: TRBJ1-5
cdr3_aa: CASRGAGGNQPQHF
cdr3_nt: TGTGCCAGCAGAGGAGCAGGAGGCAATCAGCCCCAGCATTTT

d_call: -
v_call: TRBV19
clone_size: few
j_call: TRBJ2-7
cdr3_aa: CASSNRGETVDEQYF
cdr3_nt: TGTGCCAGTAGTAACCGGGGCGAGACCGTCGACGAGCAGTACTTC

d_call: -
v_call: TRBV28
clone_size: many
j_call: TRBJ1-4
cdr3_aa: CASSEGPGNNEKLFF
cdr3_nt: TGTGCCAGCAGCGAAGGTCCGGGCAATAACGAAAAACTGTTTTTT

d_call: TRBD1
v_call: TRBV4-1
clone_size: -
j_call: TRBJ2-2
cdr3_aa: CASSPGQGAYTGELFF
cdr3_nt: TGCGCCAGCAGCCCGGGACAGGGGGCGTACACCGGGGAGCTGTTTTTT

d_call: -
v_call: TRBV7-9
clone_size: -
j_call: TRBJ2-1
cdr3_aa: CASSSRWAWNEQFF
cdr3_nt: TGTGCCAGCAGCTCCCGGTGGGCCTGGAATGAGCAGTTCTTC